Listed below are T cell receptor beta chains from one sample, sequenced in a study of molecular identifiers for immune sequencing clone quantification. TCRdb called the PCR reads again in MiXCR, with one record for every CDR3 protein. Of 550,000 to 750,000 distinct CDR3 sequences in the sample, about 20% were seen once. Material: naive CD8+ T cells from blood, with Jurkat cell RNA spiked in. The receptors were sampled from a human donor in good health. Some libraries in this study had Jurkat cell RNA spiked in. Each CDR3 is given with its conserved first and last residue. Fields, in order: D gene, V gene, J gene, clone size, CDR3 DNA, CDR3 protein. D genes are given only for firm matches. Some rows have no size entry. The others give once, few or many, or a class for an expanded clone.

-	TRBV6-2/TRBV6-3	TRBJ1-5	-	TGTGCCAGCACTGGGGGGGTTACCGTGGCCCTGCATTTT	CASTGGVTVALHF
-	TRBV6-5	TRBJ2-5	many	TGTGCCAGCAGTTACTCGACTGGGGCATCTCAGTACTTC	CASSYSTGASQYF
TRBD2	TRBV5-6	TRBJ2-1	few	TGTGCCAGCAGCCCAGAGCGGGGCCTTTACAATGAGCAGTTCTTC	CASSPERGLYNEQFF
-	TRBV27	TRBJ1-2	few	TGTGCCAGCAGTGTCAGTGGGGGCAGTGTCTATGGCTACACCTTC	CASSVSGGSVYGYTF
TRBD2	TRBV4-3	TRBJ2-3	many	TGCGCCAGCAGCCAAGAAGACGGTAGCGGGACCCGGGCAGATACGCAGTATTTT	CASSQEDGSGTRADTQYF
-	TRBV4-2	TRBJ2-3	many	TGTGCCAGCAGCCAAGGAACACAAGGGGGCACAGATACGCAGTATTTT	CASSQGTQGGTDTQYF
-	TRBV27	TRBJ1-1	few	TGTGCCAGCAGTCCCGGGTCGCGAGGCACTGAAGCTTTCTTT	CASSPGSRGTEAFF
-	TRBV11-1	TRBJ1-1	-	TGTGCCAGCAGCTATGGGGAGAGCACTGAAGCTTTCTTT	CASSYGESTEAFF
TRBD2	TRBV28	TRBJ2-5	many	TGTGCCAGCAGGCACCTACGGGAAGCGGGAGGGCAAGAGACCCAGTACTTC	CASRHLREAGGQETQYF
-	TRBV24-1	TRBJ2-1	-	TGTGCCACCGGAGTACAGGGAAGGGACAATGAGCAGTTCTTC	CATGVQGRDNEQFF
TRBD1	TRBV4-1	TRBJ2-7	many	TGCGCCAGCAGCCAAGGGGCCGGGACAGGGCGCCACGAGCAGTACTTC	CASSQGAGTGRHEQYF
TRBD1	TRBV30	TRBJ2-7	many	TGTGCCTGGACCATCTCGACAGGGGGTTACGAGCAGTACTTC	CAWTISTGGYEQYF
-	TRBV12-3/TRBV12-4	TRBJ2-2	many	TGTGCCAGCAGTTTACGCAGGGAGAACACCGGGGAGCTGTTTTTT	CASSLRRENTGELFF
TRBD1	TRBV20-1	TRBJ1-6	few	TGCAGTGCTCGGACAGGGGATTATTCACCCCTCCACTTT	CSARTGDYSPLHF
-	TRBV7-9	TRBJ1-5	few	TGTGCCAGCAGCGAGGGGGGTCCGGGACAGCCCCAGCATTTT	CASSEGGPGQPQHF
-	TRBV5-1	TRBJ2-7	many	TGCGCCAGCAGCCCCTCCGGGGGCCAACTCTACGAGCAGTACTTC	CASSPSGGQLYEQYF
-	TRBV29-1	TRBJ2-1	few	TGCAGCGCCGGATTAGCGGAGGACAATGAGCAGTTCTTC	CSAGLAEDNEQFF
TRBD1	TRBV6-1	TRBJ1-5	many	TGTGCCAGCAGTGATGGACAGGGGGTTCAGCCCCAGCATTTT	CASSDGQGVQPQHF
-	TRBV19	TRBJ2-3	many	TGTGCCAGTAGTATTCGGGGCGGGATGACAGATACGCAGTATTTT	CASSIRGGMTDTQYF
-	TRBV2	TRBJ2-7	-	TGTGCCAGCAGTGAAGGCGTCAATCCCTACGAGCAGTACTTC	CASSEGVNPYEQYF
TRBD2	TRBV20-1	TRBJ2-1	-	TGCAGTGCTAGACGGGGTTGGACTAGCGGGAGGCTAAGCTCCTACAATGAGCAGTTCTTC	CSARRGWTSGRLSSYNEQFF
TRBD1	TRBV29-1	TRBJ2-5	many	TGCAGCGCCAAAGGACAGGGGAACTTGCACCAAGAGACCCAGTACTTC	CSAKGQGNLHQETQYF
TRBD2	TRBV7-2	TRBJ2-1	-	TGTGCCAGCAGCCAGCTAGCGGGAAGCGTCTACAATGAGCAGTTCTTC	CASSQLAGSVYNEQFF
TRBD1	TRBV12-3/TRBV12-4	TRBJ1-1	many	TGTGCCAGCAGTTTAGTCACCGGGACAGATGAAGCTTTCTTT	CASSLVTGTDEAFF
TRBD2	TRBV7-2	TRBJ2-7	many	TGTGCCAGCAGCTCGACTAGCGGCGGCGGCTCCTACGAGCAGTACTTC	CASSSTSGGGSYEQYF
-	TRBV6-5	TRBJ2-2	once	TGTGCCAGCAGTTACCCGTTTATCAGGGGCCGCGGGAACACCGGGGAGCTGTTTTTT	CASSYPFIRGRGNTGELFF
TRBD1	TRBV7-9	TRBJ2-7	many	TGTGCCAGCAGCTCCGGACAGGGCAGCGGCTACGAGCAGTACTTC	CASSSGQGSGYEQYF
TRBD1	TRBV6-5	TRBJ1-1	many	TGTGCCAGCAGTTACCAACAGGGGCTCACTGAAGCTTTCTTT	CASSYQQGLTEAFF
-	TRBV13	TRBJ2-2	-	TGTGCCAGCAGCTTAGGAATGGGGGAGCTGTTTTTT	CASSLGMGELFF
TRBD1	TRBV6-5	TRBJ1-6	few	TGTGCCAGCAGTTACCAAGGGACAGGGCCTAGCTCCTATAATTCACCCCTCCACTTT	CASSYQGTGPSSYNSPLHF
-	TRBV6-2/TRBV6-3	TRBJ1-2	few	TGTGCCAGCACCGAACAGGAATATGCTAACTATGGCTACACCTTC	CASTEQEYANYGYTF
-	TRBV27	TRBJ1-4	-	TGTGCCAGCAGTTTATATTACTCAACTAATGGAAAACTGTTTTTT	CASSLYYSTNGKLFF
-	TRBV12-3/TRBV12-4	TRBJ2-3	many	TGTGCCAGCAAGGCGGCTTATGTTGAGACGCAGTATTTT	CASKAAYVETQYF
-	TRBV9	TRBJ2-7	-	TGTGCCAGCAGCGCCGGGATTGCCTACGAGCAGTACTTC	CASSAGIAYEQYF
TRBD1	TRBV6-2/TRBV6-3	TRBJ2-5	few	TGTGCCAGCAGTTACTCGCGGACAGGGGGCCTGGTTGAGACCCAGTACTTC	CASSYSRTGGLVETQYF
-	TRBV2	TRBJ2-1	-	TGTGCCAGCAGGGGGAGACAGGCCCCCGGGAGTGAGCAGTTCTTC	CASRGRQAPGSEQFF
-	TRBV5-1	TRBJ2-1	-	TGCGCCAGCAGCTTGCCCTTGCACCAGGTCGTTAGAACATCTCCCGCGAAGGTAGATGAGCAGTTCTTC	CASSLPLHQVVRTSPAKVDEQFF
-	TRBV7-2	TRBJ2-7	few	TGTGCCAGCAGCTTGGGGCCTATTGGCCCCATTGACGAGCAGTACTTC	CASSLGPIGPIDEQYF
TRBD1	TRBV20-1	TRBJ2-3	many	TGCAGTGCTAGAGATTTTCTTCGGGACAGGGGTGGCTCGCATCCAGATACGCAGTATTTT	CSARDFLRDRGGSHPDTQYF
TRBD2	TRBV7-2	TRBJ2-1	many	TGTGCCAGCAGCTTAAGGACTAGCGGGAGGAGGTTCTACAATGAGCAGTTCTTC	CASSLRTSGRRFYNEQFF
TRBD2	TRBV19	TRBJ2-1	-	TGTGCCAGTAGTACGTGGAGCGGGAGGGGATACAATGAGCAGTTCTTC	CASSTWSGRGYNEQFF
-	TRBV21-1	TRBJ2-7	many	TGTGCCAGCATCTGCCGGGGCCCTCCCTACTCCTACGAGCAGTACTTC	CASICRGPPYSYEQYF
-	TRBV7-4	TRBJ1-4	many	TGTGCCAGCACCTTATACCCAGGGGAAACTAATGAAAAACTGTTTTTT	CASTLYPGETNEKLFF
TRBD2	TRBV12-3/TRBV12-4	TRBJ2-1	-	TGTGCCAGCAGTGGACTAGATCAGTGGGGCTCCTACAATGAGCAGTTCTTC	CASSGLDQWGSYNEQFF
TRBD1	TRBV3-1	TRBJ2-7	-	TGTGCCAGCAGCCAAGATTTGGGACAGTACGAGCAGTACTTC	CASSQDLGQYEQYF
TRBD1	TRBV7-9	TRBJ1-2	many	TGTGCCAGCAGCCACCATACTGGGGACAGGGATGGCTACACCTTC	CASSHHTGDRDGYTF
TRBD2	TRBV19	TRBJ2-7	few	TGTGCCAGTAGTTTCGGGCTAGCGGAAAACTACGAGCAGTACTTC	CASSFGLAENYEQYF
-	TRBV12-3/TRBV12-4	TRBJ1-2	-	TGTGCCAGCAGTTCCTCGTGGATCAGGGAGTATGGCTACACCTTC	CASSSSWIREYGYTF
-	TRBV7-6	TRBJ1-1	many	TGTGCCAGCAGCTTAGAGTGGGCCGACAGCCTATTGAACACTGAAGCTTTCTTT	CASSLEWADSLLNTEAFF
-	TRBV6-1	TRBJ1-5	many	TGTGCCAGCAGTGAAGGGGTCCGCCCTAGCAATCAGCCCCAGCATTTT	CASSEGVRPSNQPQHF
-	TRBV11-2	TRBJ1-2	many	TGTGCCAGCAGCTCTCAGCTCCTGCCTAATGGCTACACCTTC	CASSSQLLPNGYTF
-	TRBV30	TRBJ2-5	many	TGTGCCTGGTCTGGGGGCCTCGAGACCCAGTACTTC	CAWSGGLETQYF
-	TRBV11-2	TRBJ2-3	many	TGTGCCAGCAGCCCGCAGAACAGGGCAGATACGCAGTATTTT	CASSPQNRADTQYF
TRBD2	TRBV9	TRBJ2-7	few	TGTGCCAGCAGTAGCGGGGGGGTCGACGAGCAGTACTTC	CASSSGGVDEQYF
-	TRBV10-3	TRBJ1-4	many	TGTGCCATCAGTGAGTCGAATGGAGAAAAACTGTTTTTT	CAISESNGEKLFF
-	TRBV6-2/TRBV6-3	TRBJ1-1	many	TGTGCCAGCACCCTCCTAGGGGACATGAACACTGAAGCTTTCTTT	CASTLLGDMNTEAFF
TRBD1	TRBV28	TRBJ1-5	many	TGTGCCAGCAGTTCCAGGGGGAATGGCAATCAGCCCCAGCATTTT	CASSSRGNGNQPQHF
-	TRBV30	TRBJ2-1	many	-	CAWGQGSKFF
TRBD2	TRBV30	TRBJ2-5	many	TGTGCCTGGAGTGTCTCCTTATTAGGGACTAGCGGGGGAGCAGAGACCCAGTACTTC	CAWSVSLLGTSGGAETQYF